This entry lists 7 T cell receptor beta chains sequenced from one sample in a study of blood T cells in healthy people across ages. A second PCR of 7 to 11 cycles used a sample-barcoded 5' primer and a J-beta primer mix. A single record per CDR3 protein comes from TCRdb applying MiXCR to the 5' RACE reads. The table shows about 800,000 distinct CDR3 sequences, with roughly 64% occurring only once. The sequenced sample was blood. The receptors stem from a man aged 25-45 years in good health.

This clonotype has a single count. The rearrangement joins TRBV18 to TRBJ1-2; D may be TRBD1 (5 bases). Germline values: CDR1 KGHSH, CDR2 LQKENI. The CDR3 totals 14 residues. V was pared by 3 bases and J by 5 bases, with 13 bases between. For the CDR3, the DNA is TGTGCCAGCTCACCGGTGACAGAGAGTTATGGCTACACCTTC. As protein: CASSPVTESYGYTF.

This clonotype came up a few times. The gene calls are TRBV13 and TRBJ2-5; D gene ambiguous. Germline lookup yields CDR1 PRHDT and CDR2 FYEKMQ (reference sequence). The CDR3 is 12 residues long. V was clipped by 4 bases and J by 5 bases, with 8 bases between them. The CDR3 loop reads CASSYISETQYF. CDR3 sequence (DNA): TGTGCCAGCAGCTATATCTCGGAGACCCAGTACTTC.

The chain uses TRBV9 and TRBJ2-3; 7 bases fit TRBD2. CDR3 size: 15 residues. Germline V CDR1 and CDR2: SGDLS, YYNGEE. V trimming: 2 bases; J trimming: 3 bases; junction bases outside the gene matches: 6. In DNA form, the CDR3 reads TGTGCCAGCAGCGTGGGGGGGGTGATAACAGATACGCAGTATTTT. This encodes CASSVGGVITDTQYF. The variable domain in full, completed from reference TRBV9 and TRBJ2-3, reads DSGVTQTPKHLITATGQRVTLRCSPRSGDLSVYWYQQSLDQGLQFLIQYYNGEERAKGNILERFSAQQFPDLHSELNLSSLELGDSALYFCASSVGGVITDTQYFGPGTRLTVL.

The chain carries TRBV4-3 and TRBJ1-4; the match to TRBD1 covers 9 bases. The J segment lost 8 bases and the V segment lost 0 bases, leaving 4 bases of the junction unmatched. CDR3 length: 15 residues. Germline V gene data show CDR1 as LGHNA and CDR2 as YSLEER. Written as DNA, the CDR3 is TGCGCCAGCAGCCAAGATGAGGGACAGGGAGAAAAACTGTTTTTT. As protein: CASSQDEGQGEKLFF.

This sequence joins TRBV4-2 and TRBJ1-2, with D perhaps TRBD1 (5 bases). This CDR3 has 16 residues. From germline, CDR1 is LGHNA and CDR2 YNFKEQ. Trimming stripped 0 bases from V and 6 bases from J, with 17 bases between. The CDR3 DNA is TGTGCCAGCAGCCAAGACCGCACGAAGGGACCCCATGGCTACACCTTC. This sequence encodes CASSQDRTKGPHGYTF.

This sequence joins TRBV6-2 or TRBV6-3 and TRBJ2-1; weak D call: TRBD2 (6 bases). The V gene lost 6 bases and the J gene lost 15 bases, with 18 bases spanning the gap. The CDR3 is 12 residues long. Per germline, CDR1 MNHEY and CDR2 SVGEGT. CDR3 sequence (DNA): TGTGCCAGCAGACCTATAGCGGCAACCCTGTTCTTC. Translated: CASRPIAATLFF.

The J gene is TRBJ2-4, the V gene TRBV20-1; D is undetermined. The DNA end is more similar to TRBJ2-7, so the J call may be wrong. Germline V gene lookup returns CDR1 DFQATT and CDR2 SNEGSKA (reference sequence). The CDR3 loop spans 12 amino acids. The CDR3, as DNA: TGCAGTGTCCAAACCGAACTATACGAGCAGTACTTC. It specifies CSVQTELYEQYF.